One and the same sample provided the 13 T cell receptor beta chains below, sequenced in a study of OX40 agonist ivuxolimab in advanced cancers. The data were produced by immunoSEQ multiplex PCR, yet TCRdb's version contains in-frame clones alone and is incomplete. The sample contains almost 70,000 clones, roughly 87% of which appear only once. The source was CD4+ or CD8+ T cells sorted from blood, collected in a trial of the OX40 agonist ivuxolimab. The receptor source for this set is an adult with an advanced solid tumor such as melanoma, head and neck, liver or kidney cancer.

The rearrangement joins TRBV7-2 to TRBJ2-5; no firm D call. The CDR3 is 12 residues long. Trimming took off 5 bases at V and 5 bases at J, with 9 bases between the two ends. Germline V CDR1 and CDR2: SGHTA, FQGNSA. The CDR3 reads CASSREQETQYF. The DNA for the CDR3 is TGTGCCAGCAGCCGAGAACAGGAGACCCAGTACTTC.

The chain employs TRBV7-2 and TRBJ2-3; D is unresolved. This CDR3 comprises 15 residues. Germline-derived CDR1 and CDR2 are SGHTA and FQGNSA. V lost 7 bases and J 1 base, leaving 15 bases between the germline ends. The CDR3 coding sequence is TGTGCCAGCACCAAGTTGGTAGGAGGCACAGATACGCAGTATTTT. Encoded protein: CASTKLVGGTDTQYF.

This chain connects TRBV7-2 to TRBJ2-7, with D maybe TRBD1 (6 bases). The CDR3 has 12 residues. Trimming shortened V by 5 bases and J by 4 bases, and 9 bases separated the two germline ends. Germline V gene data show CDR1 as SGHTA and CDR2 as FQGNSA. The CDR3 nucleotides are TGTGCCAGCAGCCGACAGGTTTACGAGCAGTACTTC. Protein: CASSRQVYEQYF.

The V and J genes are TRBV25-1 and TRBJ1-2, with a possible D match to TRBD1 (5 bases). CDR1 MGHDK and CDR2 SYGVNS come from the germline V gene. CDR3 length equals 14 residues. Trimming removed 8 bases from V and 3 bases from J, with 16 bases in between. CDR3 bases: TGTGCCAGCGGGCCGGGACGGAAACACTATGGCTACACCTTC. Amino acid sequence: CASGPGRKHYGYTF.

This clone was seen only once. The rearrangement uses TRBV7-2 and TRBJ2-3; D is unclear. V lost 3 bases and J 2 bases, leaving 3 bases between the germline ends. CDR3 length: 12 amino acids. Germline CDR1 reads SGHTA; CDR2 reads FQGNSA. CDR3 in DNA: TGTGCCAGCAGCTTTTACACAGATACGCAGTATTTT. It codes for CASSFYTDTQYF.

There are a few counts of this clone. The V call is TRBV7-6, the J call TRBJ2-5, with D unclear. Germline CDR1 is SGHVS and CDR2 is FNYEAQ. The V end lost 5 bases, the J end lost 4 bases, and 8 bases lay between the germline ends. This CDR3 contains 12 residues. CDR3 nucleotides: TGTGCCAGCAGCCCGATGACAGAGACCCAGTACTTC. Protein sequence: CASSPMTETQYF. Variable domain in full (rest from reference TRBV7-6 and TRBJ2-5): GAGVSQSPRYKVTKRGQDVALRCDPISGHVSLYWYRQALGQGPEFLTYFNYEAQQDKSGLPNDRFSAERPEGSISTLTIQRTEQRDSAMYRCASSPMTETQYFGPGTRLLVL.

The rearrangement uses TRBV6-5 and TRBJ2-1, with TRBD1 identical over 8 bases. CDR1 MNHEY and CDR2 SVGAGI come from the germline V gene. The junction had 10 bases not matched to a gene; V was cut back by 6 bases and J by 6 bases. This CDR3 region has 15 residues. CDR3 residues: CASRRGQGIVNEQFF. For the CDR3, the DNA is TGTGCCAGCAGACGCGGACAGGGTATTGTCAATGAGCAGTTCTTC.

This rearrangement joins TRBV2 to TRBJ1-5; possible D gene TRBD1, 6 bases. This CDR3 region has 14 residues. V dropped 3 bases and J dropped 4 bases, with 10 bases sitting between them. CDR1 SNHLY and CDR2 FYNNEI come from the germline V gene. CDR3: CASSDERGNQPQHF. In nucleotides, the CDR3 is TGTGCCAGCAGTGACGAAAGGGGGAATCAGCCCCAGCATTTT.

The rearrangement links TRBV28 to TRBJ2-1; D remains ambiguous. The CDR3 has 15 amino acids. Germline V gives CDR1 MDHEN, CDR2 SYDVKM. The germline V and J ends were trimmed by 1 base and 3 bases, with 10 bases remaining between them. CDR3 protein: CASSLSSNHYNEQFF. In nucleotides, the CDR3 is TGTGCCAGCAGTTTATCCTCGAACCACTACAATGAGCAGTTCTTC.

The gene calls are TRBV23-1 and TRBJ2-7; perhaps TRBD1 as D (5 bases). TRBV23-1 is identified as an open reading frame with a role that is uncertain. The V and J ends lost 1 base and 2 bases respectively, with 12 bases between them. The CDR3 is 15 amino acids. DNA of the CDR3: TGCGCCAGCAGTCAATATCGTCCAGGGCCCTACGAGCAGTACTTC. It is translated as CASSQYRPGPYEQYF.

This rearrangement joins TRBV18 to TRBJ1-2; possibly TRBD1 for D (6 bases). This CDR3 is built from 13 residues. The ends were cut back, 5 bases at V and 6 bases at J, with 13 bases in the middle. The germline V gene has CDR1 KGHSH and CDR2 LQKENI. The CDR3 loop is CASSSTRGDGYTF. CDR3 DNA: TGTGCCAGCTCATCCACCAGGGGCGATGGCTACACCTTC.

The chain employs TRBV28 and TRBJ2-7; D gene ambiguous. Germline V gene data show CDR1 as MDHEN and CDR2 as SYDVKM. This CDR3 comprises 12 residues. Trimming took off 5 bases at V and 3 bases at J, with 8 bases between the two ends. The CDR3 bases are TGTGCCAGCAGTCAGACTTTCTACGAGCAGTACTTC. It specifies CASSQTFYEQYF.

This chain joins TRBV18 and TRBJ2-5; 13 bases line up with TRBD2. V lost 3 bases to trimming and J lost 5 bases; unmatched junction nucleotides: 6. The germline V gene has CDR1 KGHSH and CDR2 LQKENI. CDR3 size: 16 residues. As DNA, the CDR3 is TGTGCCAGCTCACCCGGACTAGCGGGGGCCGGTGAGACCCAGTACTTC. It is translated as CASSPGLAGAGETQYF.